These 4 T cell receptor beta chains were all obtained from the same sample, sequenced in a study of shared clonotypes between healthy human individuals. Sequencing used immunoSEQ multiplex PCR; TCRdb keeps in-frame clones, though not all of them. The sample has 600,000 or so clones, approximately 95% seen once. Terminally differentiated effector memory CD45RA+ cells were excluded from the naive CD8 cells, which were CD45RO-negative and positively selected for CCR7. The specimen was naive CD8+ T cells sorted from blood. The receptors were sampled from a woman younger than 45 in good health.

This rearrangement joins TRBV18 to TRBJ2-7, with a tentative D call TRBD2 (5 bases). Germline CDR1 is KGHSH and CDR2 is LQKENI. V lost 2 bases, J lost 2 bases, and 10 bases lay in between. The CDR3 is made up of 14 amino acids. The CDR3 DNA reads TGTGCCAGCTCACCATTCAAGCGGCCCTACGAGCAGTACTTC. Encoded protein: CASSPFKRPYEQYF.

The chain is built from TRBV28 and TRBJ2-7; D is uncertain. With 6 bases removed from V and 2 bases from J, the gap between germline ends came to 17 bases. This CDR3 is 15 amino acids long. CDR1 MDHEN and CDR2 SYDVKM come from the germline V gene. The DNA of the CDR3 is TGTGCCAGCAGGAGTTATGATGGTGGCGCCTACGAGCAGTACTTC. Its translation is CASRSYDGGAYEQYF. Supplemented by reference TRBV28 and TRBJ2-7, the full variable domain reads DVKVTQSSRYLVKRTGEKVFLECVQDMDHENMFWYRQDPGLGLRLIYFSYDVKMKEKGDIPEGYSVSREKKERFSLILESASTNQTSMYLCASRSYDGGAYEQYFGPGTRLTVT.

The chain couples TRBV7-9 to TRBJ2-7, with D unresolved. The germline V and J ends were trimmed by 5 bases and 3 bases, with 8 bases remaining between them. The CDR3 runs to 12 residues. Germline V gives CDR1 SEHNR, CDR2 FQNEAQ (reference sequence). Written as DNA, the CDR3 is TGTGCCAGCAGCCCAGAAATCTACGAGCAGTACTTC. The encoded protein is CASSPEIYEQYF.

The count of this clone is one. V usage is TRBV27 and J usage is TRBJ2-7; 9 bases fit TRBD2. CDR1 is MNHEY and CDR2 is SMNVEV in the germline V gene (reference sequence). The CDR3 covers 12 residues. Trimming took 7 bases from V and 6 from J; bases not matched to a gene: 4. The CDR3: CASTTSGSEQYF. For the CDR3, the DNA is TGTGCCAGCACGACTAGCGGAAGCGAGCAGTACTTC.